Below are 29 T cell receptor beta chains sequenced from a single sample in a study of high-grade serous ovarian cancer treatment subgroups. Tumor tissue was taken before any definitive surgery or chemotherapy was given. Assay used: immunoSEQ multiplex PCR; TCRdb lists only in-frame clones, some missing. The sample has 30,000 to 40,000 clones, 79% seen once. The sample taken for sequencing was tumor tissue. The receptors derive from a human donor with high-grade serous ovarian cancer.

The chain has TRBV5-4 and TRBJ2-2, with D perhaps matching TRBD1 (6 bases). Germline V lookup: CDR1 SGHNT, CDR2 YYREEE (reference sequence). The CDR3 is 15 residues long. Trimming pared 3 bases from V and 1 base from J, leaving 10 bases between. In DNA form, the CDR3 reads TGTGCCAGCAGCTCCCGACAGGAGAACACCGGGGAGCTGTTTTTT. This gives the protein CASSSRQENTGELFF.

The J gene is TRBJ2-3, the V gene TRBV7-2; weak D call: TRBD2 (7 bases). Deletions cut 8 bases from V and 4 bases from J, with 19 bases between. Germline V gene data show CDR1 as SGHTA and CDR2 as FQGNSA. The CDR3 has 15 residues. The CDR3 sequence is CASSKRGGQPDTQYF. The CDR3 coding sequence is TGTGCCAGCTCGAAGAGGGGGGGTCAGCCAGATACGCAGTATTTT.

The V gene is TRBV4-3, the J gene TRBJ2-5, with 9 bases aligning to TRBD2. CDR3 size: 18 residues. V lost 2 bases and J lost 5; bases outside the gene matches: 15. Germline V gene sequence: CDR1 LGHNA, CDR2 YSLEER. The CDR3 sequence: CASSQSPRASGKRETQYF. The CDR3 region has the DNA TGCGCCAGCAGCCAAAGCCCCCGGGCTAGCGGGAAGAGGGAGACCCAGTACTTC.

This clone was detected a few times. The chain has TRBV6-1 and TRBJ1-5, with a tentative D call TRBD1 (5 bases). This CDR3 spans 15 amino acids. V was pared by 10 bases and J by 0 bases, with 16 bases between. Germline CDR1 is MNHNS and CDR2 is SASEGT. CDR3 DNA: TGTGCCACCCGGGACGGGGCATATAGCAATCAGCCCCAGCATTTT. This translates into CATRDGAYSNQPQHF.

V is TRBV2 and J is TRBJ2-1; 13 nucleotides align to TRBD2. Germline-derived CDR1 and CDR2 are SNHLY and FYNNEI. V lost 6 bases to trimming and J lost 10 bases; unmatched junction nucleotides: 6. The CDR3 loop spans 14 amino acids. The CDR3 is CASRGLAGQGEQFF. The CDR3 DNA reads TGTGCCAGCAGGGGACTAGCGGGACAGGGGGAGCAGTTCTTC.

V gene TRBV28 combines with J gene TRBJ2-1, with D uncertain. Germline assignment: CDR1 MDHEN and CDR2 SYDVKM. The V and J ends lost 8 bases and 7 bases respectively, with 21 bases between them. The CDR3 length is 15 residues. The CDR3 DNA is TGTGCCAGCGTACCCGGCAGCGCACCGTTTAATGAGCAGTTCTTC. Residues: CASVPGSAPFNEQFF.

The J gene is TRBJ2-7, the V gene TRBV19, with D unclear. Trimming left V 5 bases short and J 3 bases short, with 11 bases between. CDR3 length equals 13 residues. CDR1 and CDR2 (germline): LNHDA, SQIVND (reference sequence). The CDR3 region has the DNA TGTGCCAGTAGTTTCGGGTCGGGCTACGAGCAGTACTTC. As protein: CASSFGSGYEQYF. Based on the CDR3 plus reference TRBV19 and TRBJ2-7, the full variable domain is DGGITQSPKYLFRKEGQNVTLSCEQNLNHDAMYWYRQDPGQGLRLIYYSQIVNDFQKGDIAEGYSVSREKKESFPLTVTSAQKNPTAFYLCASSFGSGYEQYFGPGTRLTVT.

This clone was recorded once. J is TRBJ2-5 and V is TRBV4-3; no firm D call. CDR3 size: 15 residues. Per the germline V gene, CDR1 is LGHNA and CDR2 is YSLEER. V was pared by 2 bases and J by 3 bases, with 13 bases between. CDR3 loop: CASSQYNSFKETQYF. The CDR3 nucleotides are TGCGCCAGCAGCCAATATAATAGCTTCAAAGAGACCCAGTACTTC.

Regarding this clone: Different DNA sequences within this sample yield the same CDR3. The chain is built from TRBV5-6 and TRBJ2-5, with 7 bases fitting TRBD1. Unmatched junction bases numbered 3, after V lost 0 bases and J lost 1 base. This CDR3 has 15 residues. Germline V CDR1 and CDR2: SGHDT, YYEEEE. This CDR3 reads CASSLGRTGQETQYF. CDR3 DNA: TGTGCCAGCAGCTTGGGACGGACAGGCCAAGAGACCCAGTACTTC.

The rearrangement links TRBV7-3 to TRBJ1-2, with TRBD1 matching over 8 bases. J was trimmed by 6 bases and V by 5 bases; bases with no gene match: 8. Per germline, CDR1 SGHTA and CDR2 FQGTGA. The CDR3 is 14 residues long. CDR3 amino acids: CASSAGTGGDGYTF. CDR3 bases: TGTGCCAGCAGCGCCGGGACAGGAGGAGATGGCTACACCTTC. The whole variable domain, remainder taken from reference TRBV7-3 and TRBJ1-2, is GAGVSQTPSNKVTEKGKYVELRCDPISGHTALYWYRQSLGQGPEFLIYFQGTGAADDSGLPNDRFFAVRPEGSVSTLKIQRTERGDSAVYLCASSAGTGGDGYTFGSGTRLTVV.

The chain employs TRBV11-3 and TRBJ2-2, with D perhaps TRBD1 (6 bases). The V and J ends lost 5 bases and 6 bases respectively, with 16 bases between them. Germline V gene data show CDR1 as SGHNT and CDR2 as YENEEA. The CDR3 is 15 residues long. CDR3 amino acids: CASSAIQGPAGELFF. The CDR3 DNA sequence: TGTGCCAGCAGCGCAATACAGGGTCCGGCCGGGGAGCTGTTTTTT.

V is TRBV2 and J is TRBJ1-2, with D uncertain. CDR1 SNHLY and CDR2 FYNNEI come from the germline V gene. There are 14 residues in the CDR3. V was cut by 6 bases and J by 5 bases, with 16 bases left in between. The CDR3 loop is CASSPPVGNYGYTF. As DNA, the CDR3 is TGTGCCAGCAGCCCCCCGGTGGGGAATTATGGCTACACCTTC.

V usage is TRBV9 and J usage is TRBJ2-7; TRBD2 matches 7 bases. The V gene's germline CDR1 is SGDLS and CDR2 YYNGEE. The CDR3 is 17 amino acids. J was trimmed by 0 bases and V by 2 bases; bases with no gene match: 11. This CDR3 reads CASSVRAGLLHSYEQYF. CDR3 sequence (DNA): TGTGCCAGCAGCGTTAGGGCGGGACTACTACACTCCTACGAGCAGTACTTC. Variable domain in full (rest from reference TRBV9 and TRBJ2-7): DSGVTQTPKHLITATGQRVTLRCSPRSGDLSVYWYQQSLDQGLQFLIQYYNGEERAKGNILERFSAQQFPDLHSELNLSSLELGDSALYFCASSVRAGLLHSYEQYFGPGTRLTVT.

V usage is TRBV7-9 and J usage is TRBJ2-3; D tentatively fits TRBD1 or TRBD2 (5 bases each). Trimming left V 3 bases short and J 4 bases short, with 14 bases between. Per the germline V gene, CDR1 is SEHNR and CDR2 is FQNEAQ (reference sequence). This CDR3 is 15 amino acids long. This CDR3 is CASSLARDGSDTQYF. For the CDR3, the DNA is TGTGCCAGCAGCTTGGCCCGGGACGGATCAGATACGCAGTATTTT.

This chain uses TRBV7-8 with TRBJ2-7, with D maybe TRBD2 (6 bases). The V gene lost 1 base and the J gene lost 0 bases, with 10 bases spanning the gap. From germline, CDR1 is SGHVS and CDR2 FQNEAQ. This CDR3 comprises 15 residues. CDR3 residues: CASSLGRGNSYEQYF. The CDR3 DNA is TGTGCCAGCAGCTTAGGTCGGGGGAACTCCTACGAGCAGTACTTC.

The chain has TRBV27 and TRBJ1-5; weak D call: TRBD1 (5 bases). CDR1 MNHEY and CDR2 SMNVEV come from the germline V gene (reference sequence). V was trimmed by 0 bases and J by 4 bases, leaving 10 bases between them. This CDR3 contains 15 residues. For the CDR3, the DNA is TGTGCCAGCAGTTTATCCCCCAGGGTTAATCAGCCCCAGCATTTT. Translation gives CASSLSPRVNQPQHF.

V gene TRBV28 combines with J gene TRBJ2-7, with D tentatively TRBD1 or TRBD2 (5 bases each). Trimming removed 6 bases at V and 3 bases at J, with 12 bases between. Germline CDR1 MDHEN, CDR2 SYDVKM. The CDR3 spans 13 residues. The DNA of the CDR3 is TGTGCCAGCAGCCCCGGGGCGCTCTACGAGCAGTACTTC. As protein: CASSPGALYEQYF.

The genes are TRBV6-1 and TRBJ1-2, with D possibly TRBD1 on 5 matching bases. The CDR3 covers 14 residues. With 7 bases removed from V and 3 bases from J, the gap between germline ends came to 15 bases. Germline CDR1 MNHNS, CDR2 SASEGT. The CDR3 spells CASTPRGVYYGYTF. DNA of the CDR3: TGTGCCAGCACCCCCCGAGGGGTTTACTATGGCTACACCTTC.

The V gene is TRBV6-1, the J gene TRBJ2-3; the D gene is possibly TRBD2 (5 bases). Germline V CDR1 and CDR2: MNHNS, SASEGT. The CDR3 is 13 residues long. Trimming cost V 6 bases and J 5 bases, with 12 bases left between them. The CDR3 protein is CASSARAGDTQYF. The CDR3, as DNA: TGTGCCAGCAGCGCGAGGGCCGGAGATACGCAGTATTTT.

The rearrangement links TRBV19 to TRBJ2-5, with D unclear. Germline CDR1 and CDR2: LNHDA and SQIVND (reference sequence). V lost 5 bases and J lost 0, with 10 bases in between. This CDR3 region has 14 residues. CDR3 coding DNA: TGTGCCAGTAGTCGACTTGCCCACCAAGAGACCCAGTACTTC. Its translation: CASSRLAHQETQYF.

CDR3 bases: TGTGCCAGCTCAACGGGGGCTAATGAAAAACTGTTTTTT. Protein sequence: CASSTGANEKLFF. This chain connects TRBV18 to TRBJ1-4; possibly TRBD1 for D (5 bases). This CDR3 is 13 amino acids long. The V end was cut by 5 bases, the J end by 3 bases, with 7 bases between. Germline V gene sequence: CDR1 KGHSH, CDR2 LQKENI.

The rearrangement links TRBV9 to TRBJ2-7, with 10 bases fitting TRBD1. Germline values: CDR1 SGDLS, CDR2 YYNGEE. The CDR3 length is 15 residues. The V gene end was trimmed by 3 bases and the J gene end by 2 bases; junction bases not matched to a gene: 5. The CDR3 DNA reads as TGTGCCAGCAGCGCGCACGGACAGGGGGCCTACGAGCAGTACTTC. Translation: CASSAHGQGAYEQYF.

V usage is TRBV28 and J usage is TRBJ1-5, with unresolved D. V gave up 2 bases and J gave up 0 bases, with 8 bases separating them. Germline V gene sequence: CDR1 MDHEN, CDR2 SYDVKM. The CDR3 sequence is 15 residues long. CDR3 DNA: TGTGCCAGCAGTTTAAACTCCCCTAGCAATCAGCCCCAGCATTTT. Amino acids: CASSLNSPSNQPQHF.

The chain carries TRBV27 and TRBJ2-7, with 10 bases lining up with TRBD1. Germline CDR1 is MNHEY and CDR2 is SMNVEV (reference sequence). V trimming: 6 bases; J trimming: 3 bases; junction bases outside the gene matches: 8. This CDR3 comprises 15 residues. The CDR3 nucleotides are TGTGCCAGCAGCTCGACAGGGGGCCTCGGCTACGAGCAGTACTTC. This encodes CASSSTGGLGYEQYF.

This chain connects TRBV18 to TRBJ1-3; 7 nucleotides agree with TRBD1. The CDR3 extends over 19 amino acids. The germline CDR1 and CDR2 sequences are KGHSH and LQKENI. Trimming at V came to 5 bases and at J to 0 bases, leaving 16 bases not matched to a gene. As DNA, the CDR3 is TGTGCCAGCTCAACACTAGGTACGGGACAGAAGTTCTCTGGAAACACCATATATTTT. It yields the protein CASSTLGTGQKFSGNTIYF.

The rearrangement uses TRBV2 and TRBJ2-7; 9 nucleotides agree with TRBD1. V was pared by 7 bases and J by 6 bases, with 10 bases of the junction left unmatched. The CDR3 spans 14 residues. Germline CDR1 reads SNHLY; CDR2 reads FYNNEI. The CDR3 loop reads CASTSRGQGGEQYF. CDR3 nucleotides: TGTGCCAGCACCTCCAGGGGACAGGGAGGCGAGCAGTACTTC.

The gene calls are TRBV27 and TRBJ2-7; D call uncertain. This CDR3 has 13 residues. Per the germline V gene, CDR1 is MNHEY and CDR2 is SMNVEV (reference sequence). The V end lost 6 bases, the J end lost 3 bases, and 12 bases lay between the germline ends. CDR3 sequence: CASSIRGNYEQYF. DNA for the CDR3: TGTGCCAGCAGCATAAGAGGTAACTACGAGCAGTACTTC.

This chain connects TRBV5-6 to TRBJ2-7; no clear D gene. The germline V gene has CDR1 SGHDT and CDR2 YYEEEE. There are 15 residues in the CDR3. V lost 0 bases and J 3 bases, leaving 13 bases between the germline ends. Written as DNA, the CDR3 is TGTGCCAGCAGCTTGGTAGACTCCTTCCTCTACGAGCAGTACTTC. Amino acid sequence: CASSLVDSFLYEQYF. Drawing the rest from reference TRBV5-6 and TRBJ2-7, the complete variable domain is DAGVTQSPTHLIKTRGQQVTLRCSPKSGHDTVSWYQQALGQGPQFIFQYYEEEERQRGNFPDRFSGHQFPNYSSELNVNALLLGDSALYLCASSLVDSFLYEQYFGPGTRLTVT.

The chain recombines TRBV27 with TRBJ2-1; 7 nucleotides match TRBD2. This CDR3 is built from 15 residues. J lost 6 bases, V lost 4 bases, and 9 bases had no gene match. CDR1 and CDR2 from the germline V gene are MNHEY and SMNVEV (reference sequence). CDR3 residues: CASSWGRATINEQFF. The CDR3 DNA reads TGTGCCAGCAGTTGGGGGAGGGCCACTATCAATGAGCAGTTCTTC.